These T cell receptor beta chains were read from a single sample in a study of naive and memory T cell subsets. TCRdb processed the UMI-ligation and nested PCR reads anew with MiXCR; each CDR3 protein has one entry. In the table there are around 130,000 distinct CDR3 sequences, around a third of which are singletons. Sequencing was performed on central memory CD4+ T cells from blood. These receptors were collected from a human donor in good health. The CDR3 runs from the conserved cysteine through the conserved F or W. Fields, in order: clone size, V gene, CDR3 length, J gene, D gene, CDR3 DNA, CDR3 protein. A D gene is named only where the DNA matches it firmly. A row's size may be missing; if present it is once, few, many or a size class.

few	TRBV2	14	TRBJ2-1	TRBD2	TGTGCCAGCAGAGCGGGAGGACTCTACAATGAGCAGTTCTTC	CASRAGGLYNEQFF
.	TRBV12-5	13	TRBJ1-1	.	TGTGCTAGTGGTCCCTCACTGAACACTGAAGCTTTCTTT	CASGPSLNTEAFF
.	TRBV7-2	17	TRBJ2-7	.	TGTGCCAGCAGCTTAGCCCCCCCGGGATACGGTTCCTACGAGCAGTACTTC	CASSLAPPGYGSYEQYF
many	TRBV28	13	TRBJ2-1	.	TGTGCCAGCAGTTCCGAGGACTACTATGAGCAGTTCTTC	CASSSEDYYEQFF
.	TRBV28	14	TRBJ1-2	.	TGTGCCAGCAGGGCGGACGTAGCTTTCCATGGCTACACCTTC	CASRADVAFHGYTF
many	TRBV6-2/TRBV6-3	14	TRBJ1-1	.	TGTGCCAGCAGTACGCTGCAGGCCCGCACTGAAGCTTTCTTT	CASSTLQARTEAFF
few	TRBV15	13	TRBJ2-1	.	TGTGCCACCAGCACCCTCGGGAACAATGAGCAGTTCTTC	CATSTLGNNEQFF
medium-sized	TRBV14	16	TRBJ2-1	.	TGTGCCAGCAGCCAAGATAGAAGACAGGACGCCAATGAGCAGTTCTTC	CASSQDRRQDANEQFF
.	TRBV28	16	TRBJ2-7	TRBD1	TGTGCCAGCAGTACCCGGACAGGGATTCTCCCTTACGAGCAGTACTTC	CASSTRTGILPYEQYF
medium-sized	TRBV20-1	15	TRBJ2-6	.	TGCAGTGCTAGAGATACTTGGGGTGGGGCCAACGTCCTGACTTTC	CSARDTWGGANVLTF
.	TRBV18	14	TRBJ2-7	TRBD1	TGTGCCAGCTCACACGGACAGGGAGTCTACGAGCAGTACTTC	CASSHGQGVYEQYF
few	TRBV5-1	14	TRBJ1-1	.	TGCGCCAGCAGCTTGGAGAGTAGGGACACTGAAGCTTTCTTT	CASSLESRDTEAFF
.	TRBV18	14	TRBJ2-3	.	TGTGCCAGCTCCCGGGTCCTAGGCACAGATACGCAGTATTTT	CASSRVLGTDTQYF
many	TRBV6-2/TRBV6-3	14	TRBJ1-5	.	TGTGCCAGCAGTCAACCCTGGCCCAGCGGGCCCCAGCATTTT	CASSQPWPSGPQHF
.	TRBV27	16	TRBJ1-6	.	TGTGCCAGCAGTTTAAGGTGGGGCTCCTATAATTCACCCCCCCACTTT	CASSLRWGSYNSPPHF
few	TRBV6-5	13	TRBJ1-2	TRBD1	TGTGCCAGCAGTCTCGGACAGGCAACTATCTACACCTTC	CASSLGQATIYTF
few	TRBV12-3/TRBV12-4	13	TRBJ1-1	.	TGTGCCAGCAGAGGGGCGGTTAGCACTGAAGCTTTCTTT	CASRGAVSTEAFF
.	TRBV7-7	15	TRBJ2-2	TRBD2	TGTGCTAGCAGCTTGGGACTAGCAGGCACCGGGGAGCTGTTTTTT	CASSLGLAGTGELFF
.	TRBV20-1	13	TRBJ1-2	.	TGCAGTGCTCCCCCGTTCCCCGGCTATGGCTACACCTTC	CSAPPFPGYGYTF
few	TRBV10-3	16	TRBJ2-4	TRBD2	TGTGCCATCAGTCCCTCGACTAGCGTAGCCAAAAACATTCAGTACTTC	CAISPSTSVAKNIQYF
.	TRBV28	15	TRBJ1-1	.	TGTGCCAGCTATCTTATAAGGGGTTTGAACACTGAAGCTTTCTTT	CASYLIRGLNTEAFF
.	TRBV11-2	15	TRBJ2-3	TRBD1	TGTGCCAGCAGCTTGGGACAGAGAAACACAGATACGCAGTATTTT	CASSLGQRNTDTQYF
.	TRBV2	11	TRBJ2-5	.	TGTGCCAGCTTGCCCCAAGAGACCCAGTACTTC	CASLPQETQYF
.	TRBV7-2	14	TRBJ1-1	.	TGTGCCAGCAGCCCGACCTCTAAGGGTGCTGAAGCTTTCTTT	CASSPTSKGAEAFF
.	TRBV28	15	TRBJ2-3	.	TGTGCCAGCAGTCCCGGGGGACCAAGCACAGATACGCAGTATTTT	CASSPGGPSTDTQYF
once	TRBV5-1	14	TRBJ1-2	TRBD1	TGCGCCAGCAGCTTGGCCAAGGGGGCTGGTGGCTACACCTTC	CASSLAKGAGGYTF
.	TRBV5-1	15	TRBJ2-3	TRBD1	TGCGCCAGCAGGAGGGACAGGGGGCAACCAGATACGCAGTATTTT	CASRRDRGQPDTQYF
.	TRBV6-2/TRBV6-3	18	TRBJ2-2	.	TGTGCCAGCAGTTACTCGAGCAGGTGGGAGTCGTTGACCGGGGAGCTGTTTTTT	CASSYSSRWESLTGELFF
.	TRBV7-8	15	TRBJ1-1	.	TGTGCCAGCAGCTTAGAGGCAGGGAGACGGACTGAAGCTTTCTTT	CASSLEAGRRTEAFF
few	TRBV6-5	16	TRBJ2-3	.	TGTGCCAGCAGTTCGCCCCGGACAGCTACACGGGATACGCAGTATTTT	CASSSPRTATRDTQYF
.	TRBV28	17	TRBJ2-6	.	TGTGCCAGCAGTTTCCCGGACAGTCCCTCTGGGGCCAACGTCCTGACTTTC	CASSFPDSPSGANVLTF
few	TRBV27	13	TRBJ1-5	.	TGTGCCAGCAGTCCCCTAGGAAATCAGCCCCAGCATTTT	CASSPLGNQPQHF
.	TRBV7-2	17	TRBJ1-2	TRBD1	TGTGCCAGCAGCGCAAGCCACCGGACAGGGAAGGTTGAGGGCTACACCTTC	CASSASHRTGKVEGYTF
.	TRBV6-2/TRBV6-3	14	TRBJ2-7	TRBD2	TGTGCCAGCAGTTCCGGACTAGCGCCCTACGAGCAGTACTTC	CASSSGLAPYEQYF
.	TRBV28	11	TRBJ2-3	.	TGTGCCAGCAGTTTTTTTGATACGCAGTATTTT	CASSFFDTQYF
.	TRBV5-1	15	TRBJ2-2	TRBD2	TGCGCCAGCAGCGCACTAGCGGGTGACGCCGGGGAGCTGTTTTTT	CASSALAGDAGELFF
.	TRBV28	15	TRBJ2-2	TRBD2	TGTGCCACGCGTCTTAGCGGGAGATATGACGGGGAGCTGTTTTTT	CATRLSGRYDGELFF
few	TRBV5-1	15	TRBJ2-7	TRBD1	TGCGCCAGCAGCTTGGAGGGGACAGGGCTGAGGGAGCAGTACTTC	CASSLEGTGLREQYF
few	TRBV28	17	TRBJ2-4	TRBD1	TGTGCCAGCAGTTCCTCTTGGACAGGGAGAGCCAAAAACATTCAGTACTTC	CASSSSWTGRAKNIQYF
few	TRBV5-1	14	TRBJ2-2	TRBD1	TGCGCCAGCAGCCCCGGGACAGGGTCCGGGGAGCTGTTTTTT	CASSPGTGSGELFF
.	TRBV4-1	16	TRBJ2-5	TRBD2	TGCGCCAGCAGCCAAGATAGCCGCGGGGGCCAAGAGACCCAGTACTTC	CASSQDSRGGQETQYF
few	TRBV20-1	15	TRBJ1-5	TRBD1	TGCAGTGCTAGAGAGGGGACAGGGATGAATCAGCCCCAGCATTTT	CSAREGTGMNQPQHF
.	TRBV18	15	TRBJ2-3	TRBD1	TGTGCCAGCTCACCAGGCAGGGGGCCCACAGATACGCAGTATTTT	CASSPGRGPTDTQYF
few	TRBV28	16	TRBJ2-5	TRBD2	TGTGCCAGCAGTCCGGGACTAGCGGGGGTCCAAGAGACCCAGTACTTC	CASSPGLAGVQETQYF
.	TRBV29-1	18	TRBJ2-1	TRBD2	TGCAGCGTTGAAGGGTTGGGTCTAGCGGGCCACTCGGCGAATGAGCAGTTCTTC	CSVEGLGLAGHSANEQFF
.	TRBV16	15	TRBJ1-1	TRBD1	TGTGCCAGCAGCCAAATTACAGGGGCGAACACTGAAGCTTTCTTT	CASSQITGANTEAFF